The 13 T cell receptor beta chains in this list originate from one sample, sequenced in a study of cytomegalovirus exposure and HLA in healthy donors. The method was immunoSEQ multiplex PCR; TCRdb's version includes in-frame clones alone and lacks a portion of them. The sample comprises around 200,000 clones, around 80% of which are singletons, and 1% to 1.5% rests with the top ten. Sequenced: PBMCs. The receptors were sampled from a woman aged 25 to 45 in good health and CMV-seronegative.

This clone was observed once. The chain links TRBV11-2 to TRBJ2-7, with TRBD1 identical over 10 bases. V lost 4 bases to trimming and J lost 5 bases; unmatched junction nucleotides: 8. Germline V gene lookup returns CDR1 SGHAT and CDR2 FQNNGV. CDR3 length: 15 residues. CDR3 region: CASSSGQGDVNEQYF. As DNA, the CDR3 is TGTGCCAGCAGCTCCGGACAGGGGGACGTCAACGAGCAGTACTTC.

This chain joins TRBV19 and TRBJ2-7; TRBD1 aligns across 7 bases. The CDR3 runs 14 residues. Germline lookup yields CDR1 LNHDA and CDR2 SQIVND (reference sequence). V was pared by 5 bases and J by 1 base, with 5 bases of the junction left unmatched. CDR3 residues: CASSPRQGSYEQYF. In DNA form, the CDR3 reads TGTGCCAGTAGTCCTCGACAGGGATCCTACGAGCAGTACTTC.

This rearrangement joins TRBV6-1 to TRBJ1-5; 9 bases map to TRBD1. Germline V CDR1 and CDR2: MNHNS, SASEGT. The junction had 7 bases not matched to a gene; V was cut back by 8 bases and J by 5 bases. The CDR3 consists of 14 residues. DNA of the CDR3: TGTGCCAGCGGCCCCGGGACAGGGCATCAGCCCCAGCATTTT. It specifies CASGPGTGHQPQHF.

This chain uses TRBV15 with TRBJ2-4; no definite D call. CDR1 and CDR2 from the germline V gene are LNHNV and YYDKDF (reference sequence). The length of the CDR3 is 16 residues. Trimming removed 3 bases from V and 0 bases from J, with 12 bases in between. CDR3 nucleotide sequence: TGTGCCACCAGCAGCAACCGGGTCCTAGCCAAAAACATTCAGTACTTC. This translates into CATSSNRVLAKNIQYF.

The chain uses TRBV30 and TRBJ1-2, with a tentative D call TRBD1 (5 bases). Trimming took off 0 bases at V and 4 bases at J, with 15 bases between the two ends. Germline lookup yields CDR1 GTSNPN and CDR2 SVGIG (reference sequence). The length of the CDR3 is 15 residues. Here the CDR3 reads CAWSVFRQLFYGYTF. In nucleotides, the CDR3 is TGTGCCTGGAGTGTATTTCGACAGCTTTTCTATGGCTACACCTTC.

This clone was counted only a few times. The J gene is TRBJ2-6, the V gene TRBV6-5, with 7 nucleotides matching TRBD2. The CDR3 runs 14 residues. With V trimmed by 10 bases and J by 4 bases, 7 bases remained unmatched. Germline-derived CDR1 and CDR2 are MNHEY and SVGAGI. The CDR3 protein is CATRAGSGANVLTF. CDR3 coding DNA: TGTGCCACCAGAGCGGGGAGCGGGGCCAACGTCCTGACTTTC.

The chain is built from TRBV7-2 and TRBJ1-1; a possible D gene is TRBD1 (5 bases). The CDR3 runs 12 residues. With 9 bases removed from V and 6 bases from J, the gap between germline ends came to 14 bases. Germline V gene data show CDR1 as SGHTA and CDR2 as FQGNSA. For the CDR3, the DNA is TGTGCCAGTAAATCGGGGGAGGCTGAAGCTTTCTTT. This translates into CASKSGEAEAFF.

V is TRBV28 and J is TRBJ2-7, with D perhaps matching TRBD2 (6 bases). The CDR3 has 13 amino acids. Germline CDR1 and CDR2: MDHEN and SYDVKM. Trimming shortened V by 6 bases and J by 2 bases, and 11 bases separated the two germline ends. The CDR3 spells CASRTRGPYEQYF. In DNA, the CDR3 is TGTGCCAGCAGGACTAGGGGCCCCTACGAGCAGTACTTC.

This chain links TRBV10-2 with TRBJ2-5; 8 bases align to TRBD2. The CDR3 loop spans 17 amino acids. V gave up 2 bases and J gave up 4 bases; unmatched junction bases: 12. CDR1 and CDR2 (germline): WSHSY, SAAADI. The CDR3 is CASSETGGPSTGETQYF. The CDR3 coding sequence is TGCGCCAGCAGTGAGACGGGGGGGCCCAGCACGGGAGAGACCCAGTACTTC.

The rearrangement joins TRBV19 to TRBJ1-1, with D unresolved. V shed 3 bases and J shed 3 bases, with 8 bases lying between them. The CDR3 length is 13 residues. Germline V gene sequence: CDR1 LNHDA, CDR2 SQIVND (reference sequence). In nucleotides, the CDR3 is TGTGCCAGTAGTATGGAGGGTTACACTGAAGCTTTCTTT. Residues: CASSMEGYTEAFF. Filled out from reference TRBV19 and TRBJ1-1, the complete variable domain reads DGGITQSPKYLFRKEGQNVTLSCEQNLNHDAMYWYRQDPGQGLRLIYYSQIVNDFQKGDIAEGYSVSREKKESFPLTVTSAQKNPTAFYLCASSMEGYTEAFFGQGTRLTVV.

This chain joins TRBV6-5 and TRBJ2-1; 13 bases fit TRBD2. V lost 4 bases, J lost 5 bases, and 2 bases stayed unmatched. The CDR3 covers 15 residues. In germline, CDR1 is MNHEY, CDR2 SVGAGI. The DNA for the CDR3 is TGTGCCAGCAGTTCACTAGCGGGAGGGAACAATGAGCAGTTCTTC. This gives the protein CASSSLAGGNNEQFF.

The V gene is TRBV5-1, the J gene TRBJ1-1; D remains unclear. From germline, CDR1 is SGHRS and CDR2 YFSETQ. With 7 bases removed from V and 5 bases from J, the gap between germline ends came to 9 bases. The CDR3 has 11 residues. The CDR3 coding sequence is TGCGCCAGCCAGGAGGGAACTGAAGCTTTCTTT. As protein: CASQEGTEAFF.

This clone was counted a single time. This chain connects TRBV18 to TRBJ1-1; the D gene is possibly TRBD1 (6 bases). Germline V gene data show CDR1 as KGHSH and CDR2 as LQKENI. Trimming took 5 bases from V and 4 from J, leaving 14 bases between them. The CDR3 runs 14 residues. The CDR3 is CASSELTGTTEAFF. In DNA form, the CDR3 reads TGTGCCAGCTCAGAATTAACAGGGACCACTGAAGCTTTCTTT.